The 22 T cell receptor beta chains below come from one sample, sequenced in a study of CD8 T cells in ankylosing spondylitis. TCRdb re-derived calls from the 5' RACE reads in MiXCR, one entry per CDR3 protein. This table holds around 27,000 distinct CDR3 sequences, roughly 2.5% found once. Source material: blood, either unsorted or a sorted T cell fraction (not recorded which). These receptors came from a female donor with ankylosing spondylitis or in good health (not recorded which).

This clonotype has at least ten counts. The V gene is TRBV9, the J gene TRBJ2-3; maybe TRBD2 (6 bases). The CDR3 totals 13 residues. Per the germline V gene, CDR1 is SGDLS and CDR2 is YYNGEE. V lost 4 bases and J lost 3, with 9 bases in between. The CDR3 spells CASSLGGTDTQYF. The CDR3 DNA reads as TGTGCCAGCAGCCTTGGAGGGACAGATACGCAGTATTTT.

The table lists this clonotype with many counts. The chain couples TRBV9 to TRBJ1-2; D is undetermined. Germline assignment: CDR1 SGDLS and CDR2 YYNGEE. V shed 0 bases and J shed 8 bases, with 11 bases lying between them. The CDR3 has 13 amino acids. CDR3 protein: CASSVADLWGYTF. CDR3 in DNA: TGTGCCAGCAGCGTAGCGGACCTTTGGGGCTACACCTTC.

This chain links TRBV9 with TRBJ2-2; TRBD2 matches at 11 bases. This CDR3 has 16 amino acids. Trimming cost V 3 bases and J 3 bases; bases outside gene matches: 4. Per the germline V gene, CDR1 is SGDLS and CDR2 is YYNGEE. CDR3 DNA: TGTGCCAGCAGCGCACTAGCGGGGGAGTACACCGGGGAGCTGTTTTTT. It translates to CASSALAGEYTGELFF.

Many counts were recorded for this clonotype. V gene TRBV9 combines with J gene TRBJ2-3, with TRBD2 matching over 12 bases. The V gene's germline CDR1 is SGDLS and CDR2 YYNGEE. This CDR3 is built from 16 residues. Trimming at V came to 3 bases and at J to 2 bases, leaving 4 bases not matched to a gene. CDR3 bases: TGTGCCAGCAGCGGCTCTAGCGGGAGGGACACAGATACGCAGTATTTT. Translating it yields CASSGSSGRDTDTQYF.

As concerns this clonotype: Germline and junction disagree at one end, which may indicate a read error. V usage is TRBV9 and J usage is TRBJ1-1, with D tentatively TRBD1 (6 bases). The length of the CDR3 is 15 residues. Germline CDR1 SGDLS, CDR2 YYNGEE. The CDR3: CASNVAQGLETEAFF. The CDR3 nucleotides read TGTGCCAGCAACGTAGCGCAGGGGCTGGAAACTGAAGCTTTCTTT.

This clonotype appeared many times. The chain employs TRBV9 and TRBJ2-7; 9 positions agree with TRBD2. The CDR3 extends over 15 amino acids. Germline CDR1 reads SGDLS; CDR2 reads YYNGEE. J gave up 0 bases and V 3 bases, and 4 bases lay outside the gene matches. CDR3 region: CASSGGGGSSYEQYF. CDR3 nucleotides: TGTGCCAGCAGCGGCGGGGGGGGGAGCTCCTACGAGCAGTACTTC.

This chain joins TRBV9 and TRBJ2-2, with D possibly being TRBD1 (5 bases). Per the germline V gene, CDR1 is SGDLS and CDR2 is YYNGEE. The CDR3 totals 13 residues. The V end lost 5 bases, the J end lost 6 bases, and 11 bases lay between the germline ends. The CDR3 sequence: CASRAGNSGELFF. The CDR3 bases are TGTGCCAGCAGGGCAGGGAATTCCGGGGAGCTGTTTTTT.

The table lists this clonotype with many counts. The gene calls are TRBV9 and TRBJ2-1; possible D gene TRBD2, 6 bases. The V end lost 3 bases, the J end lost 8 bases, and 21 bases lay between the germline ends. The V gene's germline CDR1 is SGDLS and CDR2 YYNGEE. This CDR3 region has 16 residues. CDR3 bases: TGTGCCAGCAGCGCCCCCGATCTGAGGCCGGGGGATGAGCAGTTCTTC. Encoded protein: CASSAPDLRPGDEQFF. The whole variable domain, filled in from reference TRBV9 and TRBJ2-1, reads DSGVTQTPKHLITATGQRVTLRCSPRSGDLSVYWYQQSLDQGLQFLIQYYNGEERAKGNILERFSAQQFPDLHSELNLSSLELGDSALYFCASSAPDLRPGDEQFFGPGTRLTVL.

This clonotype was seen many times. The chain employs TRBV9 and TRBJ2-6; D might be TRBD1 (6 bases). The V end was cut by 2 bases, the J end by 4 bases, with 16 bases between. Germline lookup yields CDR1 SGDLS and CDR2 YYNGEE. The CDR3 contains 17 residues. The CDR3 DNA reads TGTGCCAGCAGCGTCTTTGGTGGGGGCCCGGGGGCCAACGTCCTGACTTTC. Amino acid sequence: CASSVFGGGPGANVLTF.

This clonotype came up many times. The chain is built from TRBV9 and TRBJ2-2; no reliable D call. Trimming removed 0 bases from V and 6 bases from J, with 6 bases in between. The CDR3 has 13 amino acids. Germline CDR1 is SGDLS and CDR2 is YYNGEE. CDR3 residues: CASSVDQSGELFF. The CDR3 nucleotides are TGTGCCAGCAGCGTAGATCAGTCCGGGGAGCTGTTTTTT.

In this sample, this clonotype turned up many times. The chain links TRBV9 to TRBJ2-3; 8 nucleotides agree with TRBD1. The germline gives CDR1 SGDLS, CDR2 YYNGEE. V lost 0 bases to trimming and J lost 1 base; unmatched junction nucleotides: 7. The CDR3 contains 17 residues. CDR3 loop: CASSVGGGRGRTDTQYF. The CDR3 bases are TGTGCCAGCAGCGTAGGAGGTGGCAGGGGGCGCACAGATACGCAGTATTTT. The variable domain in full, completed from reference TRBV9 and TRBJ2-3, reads DSGVTQTPKHLITATGQRVTLRCSPRSGDLSVYWYQQSLDQGLQFLIQYYNGEERAKGNILERFSAQQFPDLHSELNLSSLELGDSALYFCASSVGGGRGRTDTQYFGPGTRLTVL.

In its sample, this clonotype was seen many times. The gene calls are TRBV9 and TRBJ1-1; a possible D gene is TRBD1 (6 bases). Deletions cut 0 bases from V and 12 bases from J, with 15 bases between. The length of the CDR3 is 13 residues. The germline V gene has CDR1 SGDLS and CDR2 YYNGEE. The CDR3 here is CASSVAPLGGTFF. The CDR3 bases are TGTGCCAGCAGCGTAGCCCCCTTAGGGGGAACTTTCTTT. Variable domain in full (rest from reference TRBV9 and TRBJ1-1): DSGVTQTPKHLITATGQRVTLRCSPRSGDLSVYWYQQSLDQGLQFLIQYYNGEERAKGNILERFSAQQFPDLHSELNLSSLELGDSALYFCASSVAPLGGTFFGQGTRLTVV.

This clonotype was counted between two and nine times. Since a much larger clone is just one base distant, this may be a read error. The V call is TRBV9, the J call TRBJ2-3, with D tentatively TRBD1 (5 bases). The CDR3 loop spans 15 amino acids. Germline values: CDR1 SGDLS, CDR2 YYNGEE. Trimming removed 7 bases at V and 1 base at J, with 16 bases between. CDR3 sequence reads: CASPGRGQGTDTQYF. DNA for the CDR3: TGTGCCAGCCCCGGTAGGGGTCAGGGCACAGATACGCAGTATTTT.

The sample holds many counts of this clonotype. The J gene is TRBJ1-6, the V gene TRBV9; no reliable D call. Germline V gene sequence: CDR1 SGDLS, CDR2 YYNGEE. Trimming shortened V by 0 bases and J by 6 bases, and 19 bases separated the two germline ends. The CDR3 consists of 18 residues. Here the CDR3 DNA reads TGTGCCAGCAGCGTAGGTGCACCACAGATACCTGGTAATTCACCCCTCCACTTT. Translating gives CASSVGAPQIPGNSPLHF.

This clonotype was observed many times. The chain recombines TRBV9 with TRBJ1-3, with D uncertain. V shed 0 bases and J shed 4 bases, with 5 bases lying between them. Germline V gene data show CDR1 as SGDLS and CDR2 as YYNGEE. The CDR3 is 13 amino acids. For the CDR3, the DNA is TGTGCCAGCAGCGTAGAGGCGGGAAACACCATATATTTT. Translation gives CASSVEAGNTIYF.

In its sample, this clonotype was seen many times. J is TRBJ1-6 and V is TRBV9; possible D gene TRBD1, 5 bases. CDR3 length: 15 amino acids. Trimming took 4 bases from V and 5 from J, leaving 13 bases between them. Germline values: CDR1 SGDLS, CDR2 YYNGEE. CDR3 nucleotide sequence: TGTGCCAGCAGCACCCCCGGGACTAATAATTCACCCCTCCACTTT. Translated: CASSTPGTNNSPLHF.

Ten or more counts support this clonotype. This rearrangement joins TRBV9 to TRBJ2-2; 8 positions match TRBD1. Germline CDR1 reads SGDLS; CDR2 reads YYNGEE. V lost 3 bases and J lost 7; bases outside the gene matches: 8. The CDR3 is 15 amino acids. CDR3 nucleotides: TGTGCCAGCAGCGGGACAGGGCCGATCCTCGGGGAGCTGTTTTTT. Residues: CASSGTGPILGELFF.

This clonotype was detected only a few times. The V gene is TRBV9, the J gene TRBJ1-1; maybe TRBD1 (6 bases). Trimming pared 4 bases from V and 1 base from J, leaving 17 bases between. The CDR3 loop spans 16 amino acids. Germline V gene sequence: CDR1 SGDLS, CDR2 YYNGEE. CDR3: CASSSGGGAWNTEAFF. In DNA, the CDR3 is TGTGCCAGCAGCTCTGGGGGGGGCGCTTGGAACACTGAAGCTTTCTTT.

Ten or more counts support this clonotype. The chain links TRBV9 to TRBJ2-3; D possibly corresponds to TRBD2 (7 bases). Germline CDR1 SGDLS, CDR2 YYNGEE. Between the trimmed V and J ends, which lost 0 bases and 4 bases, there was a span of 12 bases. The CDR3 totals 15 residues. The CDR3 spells CASSVGVGGPDTQYF. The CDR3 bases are TGTGCCAGCAGCGTAGGAGTGGGGGGGCCAGATACGCAGTATTTT.

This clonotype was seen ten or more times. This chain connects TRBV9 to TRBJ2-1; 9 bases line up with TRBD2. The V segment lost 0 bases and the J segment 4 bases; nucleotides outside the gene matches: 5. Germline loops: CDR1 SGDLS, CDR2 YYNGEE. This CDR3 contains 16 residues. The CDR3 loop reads CASSVGGRAIYNEQFF. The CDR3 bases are TGTGCCAGCAGCGTAGGCGGGAGGGCTATATACAATGAGCAGTTCTTC.

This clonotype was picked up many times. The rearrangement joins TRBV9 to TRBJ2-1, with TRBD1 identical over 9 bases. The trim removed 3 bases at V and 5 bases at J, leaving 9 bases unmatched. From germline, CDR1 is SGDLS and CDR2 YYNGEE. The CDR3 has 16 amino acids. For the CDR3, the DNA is TGTGCCAGCAGCGCGAGTCCGGGACAGGGCCACAATGAGCAGTTCTTC. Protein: CASSASPGQGHNEQFF.

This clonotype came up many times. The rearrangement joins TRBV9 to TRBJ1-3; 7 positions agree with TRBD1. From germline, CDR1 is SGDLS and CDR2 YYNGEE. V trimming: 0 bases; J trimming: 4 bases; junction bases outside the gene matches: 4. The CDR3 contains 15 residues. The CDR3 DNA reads TGTGCCAGCAGCGTAGCGGGACAGACAGGAAACACCATATATTTT. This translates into CASSVAGQTGNTIYF.